The rows below give T cell receptor beta chains drawn from one sample of a study of blood T cell repertoires in COVID-19. Sequencing used immunoSEQ multiplex PCR; TCRdb keeps in-frame clones, though not all of them. The sample lists some 200,000 clones, 70% to 90% seen once, with around 1.6% in the top ten. Sample: peripheral blood. These receptors were obtained from a young man with active or convalescent COVID-19. CDR3s leave out the opening cysteine and the closing phenylalanine or tryptophan. The order of the fields is J gene, V gene, D gene, CDR3 protein. D genes are given only for firm matches.

J gene: TRBJ1-1; V gene: TRBV29-1; D gene: .; CDR3 protein: SAKTGSNTEAF
J gene: TRBJ1-1; V gene: TRBV7-2; D gene: .; CDR3 protein: ASSLGAVHSEAF
J gene: TRBJ2-7; V gene: TRBV28; D gene: TRBD1; CDR3 protein: ASSFRGQGHEQY
J gene: TRBJ2-1; V gene: TRBV5-4; D gene: TRBD2; CDR3 protein: ASSLLAGGGHEQF
J gene: TRBJ1-5; V gene: TRBV18; D gene: .; CDR3 protein: ASSPNQGRRQPQH
J gene: TRBJ2-1; V gene: TRBV7-9; D gene: TRBD2; CDR3 protein: AGRGQREINEQF
J gene: TRBJ2-7; V gene: TRBV4-1; D gene: .; CDR3 protein: ASSQEGPGYEQY
J gene: TRBJ2-7; V gene: TRBV3-1/TRBV3-2; D gene: TRBD2; CDR3 protein: ASRLTSGSSYEQY
J gene: TRBJ2-5; V gene: TRBV30; D gene: .; CDR3 protein: AWSRQETQY
J gene: TRBJ1-3; V gene: TRBV7-8; D gene: TRBD1; CDR3 protein: ASSRIASGTGYGNTIY
J gene: TRBJ1-3; V gene: TRBV27; D gene: .; CDR3 protein: ASSLNPGRGNTIY
J gene: TRBJ1-5; V gene: TRBV12-3/TRBV12-4; D gene: .; CDR3 protein: ASSGEGGRAQH
J gene: TRBJ2-1; V gene: TRBV3-1/TRBV3-2; D gene: TRBD2; CDR3 protein: ASSRTSGRAGNEQF
J gene: TRBJ1-2; V gene: TRBV30; D gene: TRBD1; CDR3 protein: AWSEGQDGYNYGYT
J gene: TRBJ2-6; V gene: TRBV6-2/TRBV6-3; D gene: .; CDR3 protein: ASSLTGNTRANVLT
J gene: TRBJ2-7; V gene: TRBV5-4; D gene: .; CDR3 protein: ASSLAGLSSYEQY